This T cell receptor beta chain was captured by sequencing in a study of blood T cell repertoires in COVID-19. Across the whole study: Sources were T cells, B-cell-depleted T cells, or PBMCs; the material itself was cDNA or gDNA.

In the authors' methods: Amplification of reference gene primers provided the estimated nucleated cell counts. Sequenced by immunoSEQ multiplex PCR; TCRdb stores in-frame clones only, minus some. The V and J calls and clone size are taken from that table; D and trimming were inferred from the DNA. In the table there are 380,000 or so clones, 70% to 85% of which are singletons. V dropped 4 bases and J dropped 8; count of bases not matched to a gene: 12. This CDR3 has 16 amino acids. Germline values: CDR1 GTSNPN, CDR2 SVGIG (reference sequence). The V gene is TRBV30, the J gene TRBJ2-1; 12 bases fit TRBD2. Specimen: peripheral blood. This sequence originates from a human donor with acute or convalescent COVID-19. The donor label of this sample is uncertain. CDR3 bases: TGTGCCTGGACGAGGGGGACTAGCGGGCCATCGGATGAGCAGTTCTTC. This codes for CAWTRGTSGPSDEQFF.